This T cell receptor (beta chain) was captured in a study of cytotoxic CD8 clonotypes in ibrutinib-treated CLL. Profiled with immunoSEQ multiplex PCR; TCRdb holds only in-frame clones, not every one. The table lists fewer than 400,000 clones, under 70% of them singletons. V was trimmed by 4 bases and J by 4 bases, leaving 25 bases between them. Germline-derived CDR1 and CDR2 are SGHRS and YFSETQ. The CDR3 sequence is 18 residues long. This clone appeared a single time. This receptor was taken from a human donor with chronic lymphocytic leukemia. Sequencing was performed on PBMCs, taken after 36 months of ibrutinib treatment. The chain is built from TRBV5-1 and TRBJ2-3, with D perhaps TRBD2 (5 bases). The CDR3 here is CASSLALLAGRNPDTQYF. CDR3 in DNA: TGCGCCAGCAGCCTCGCTTTATTGGCGGGTAGGAACCCAGATACGCAGTATTTT.